The clone carrying this T cell receptor beta chain was seen more than once but under ten times. Its target is unknown. The data stem from a study of cytomegalovirus exposure and HLA in healthy donors. Overall study context: Approximately 80 million unique TCRs, all from HLA-typed donors, were included in an early release of the data. Findings and caveats of the study: In a later analysis, V- and J-gene trimming of beta chains associated with a DCLRE1C missense variant, replicated independently. Data from an earlier analysis indicated that most TCR beta V segments were productive either about 87% or about 30% of the time.

The primer mix had 60 Vbeta and 13 Jbeta primers. Sequencing used immunoSEQ multiplex PCR; TCRdb keeps in-frame clones, though not all of them. The sample yields under 150,000 clones, about 80% seen once. Sequencing was done on a sample of PBMCs. This receptor was identified in a man between 25 and 39 years old in good health and CMV-seropositive.

The CDR3 here is CASRQTGARGDTQYF. As DNA, the CDR3 is TGTGCCAGCAGACAAACAGGGGCCAGGGGAGATACGCAGTATTTT. The chain couples TRBV7-3 to TRBJ2-3, with TRBD1 identical over 7 bases. The V segment lost 6 bases and the J segment 5 bases; nucleotides outside the gene matches: 11. Germline values: CDR1 SGHTA, CDR2 FQGTGA. This CDR3 contains 15 residues.